The entry below describes one T cell receptor (beta chain). The sample comes from a study of technical replicates of blood from a handful of donors. Sequenced by immunoSEQ multiplex PCR; TCRdb stores in-frame clones only, minus some. The sample holds more than 75,000 clones, roughly 94% seen once. The CDR3 runs 16 residues. The J segment lost 4 bases and the V segment lost 3 bases, leaving 6 bases of the junction unmatched. CDR1 and CDR2 from the germline V gene are SGHTS and YDEGEE. The receptor comes from a human donor in good health. The genes are TRBV5-8 and TRBJ2-1; 11 bases align to TRBD2. The sequenced sample was T cells isolated from PBMCs. CDR3 DNA sequence: TGTGCCAGCAGCTGGGGGACTAGCGGAGATTACAATGAGCAGTTCTTC. This codes for CASSWGTSGDYNEQFF.